This T cell receptor beta chain emerged from a study of T-cell memory formation after mild COVID-19. Study-wide results and limits: Balance between CD4 and CD8 was seen in clones contracting day 15 to 85, and a CD4+ lean was seen in later expanders. Pre-infection memory held some responding clones, suggesting pre-existing cross-reactive T cells responded. Mainly CM and EM harbored the contracting CD4+ clones; mainly EMRA harbored the CD8+ ones.

Looked up from germline, CDR1 is LGHNA and CDR2 is YSLEER. This CDR3 has 16 residues. Unmatched junction bases numbered 5, after V lost 3 bases and J lost 3 bases. The 5'RACE method, run with constant-segment primers, produced TCR alpha and TCR beta cDNA libraries (carrying sample barcodes and UMIs). From the 5' RACE reads, TCRdb called clonotypes with MiXCR, one entry per CDR3 protein. The table has under 300,000 distinct CDR3 sequences, around 15% seen once. This clonotype was detected a few times. What it binds is unknown. Sequenced: PBMCs or a T cell subset sorted from them (not recorded which). The chain has TRBV4-3 and TRBJ2-2, with 9 bases matching TRBD1. The TCR sequence derives from a man younger than 35 who had mild COVID-19 (a few samples of this study predate the infection). Cell type and time point are not known. In DNA, the CDR3 is TGCGCCAGCAGCCAGGGACAGGGTGTATACACCGGGGAGCTGTTTTTT. It specifies CASSQGQGVYTGELFF.